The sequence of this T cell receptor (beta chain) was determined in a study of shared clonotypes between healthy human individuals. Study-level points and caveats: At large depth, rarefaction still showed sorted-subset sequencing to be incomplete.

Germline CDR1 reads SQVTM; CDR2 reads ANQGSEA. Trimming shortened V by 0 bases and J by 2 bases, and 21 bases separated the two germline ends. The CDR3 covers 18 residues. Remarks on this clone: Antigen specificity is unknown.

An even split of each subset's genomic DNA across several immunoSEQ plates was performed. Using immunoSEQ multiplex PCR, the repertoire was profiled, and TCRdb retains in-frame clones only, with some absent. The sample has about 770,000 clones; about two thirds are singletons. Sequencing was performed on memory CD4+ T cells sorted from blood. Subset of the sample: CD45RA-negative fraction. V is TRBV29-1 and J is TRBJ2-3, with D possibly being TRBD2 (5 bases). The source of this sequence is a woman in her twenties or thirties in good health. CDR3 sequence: CSVEDPRLATNSTDTQYF. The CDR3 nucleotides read TGCAGCGTTGAAGATCCCAGGCTAGCTACTAATTCCACAGATACGCAGTATTTT.